The sequence of this TCR beta chain was determined in a study of blood T cell repertoires in COVID-19. Study in general: Spain, Italy and the United States supplied samples that represented acute and convalescent COVID-19. PBMCs, B-cell-depleted T cells, or T cells were the source of the cDNA or gDNA that made up the material.

The trim removed 4 bases at V and 3 bases at J, leaving 5 bases unmatched. The CDR3 sequence is 14 residues long. Germline CDR1 LNHNV, CDR2 YYDKDF (reference sequence). Original methodology: Estimation of nucleated cell counts was performed using reference gene primer amplification. Generated by immunoSEQ multiplex PCR, the TCRdb table keeps only in-frame clones and is missing some. The DNA was the basis for D and trimming; V, J and clone size are from that table. The sample holds under 250,000 clones, under 90% seen once. Sequencing was performed on peripheral blood. The sequence came from a woman in her sixties who had recovered from COVID-19. The genes are TRBV15 and TRBJ2-7; TRBD1 agrees at 8 bases. The CDR3 loop is CATSTPDRDYEQYF. As DNA, the CDR3 is TGTGCCACCAGCACCCCGGACAGGGACTACGAGCAGTACTTC.